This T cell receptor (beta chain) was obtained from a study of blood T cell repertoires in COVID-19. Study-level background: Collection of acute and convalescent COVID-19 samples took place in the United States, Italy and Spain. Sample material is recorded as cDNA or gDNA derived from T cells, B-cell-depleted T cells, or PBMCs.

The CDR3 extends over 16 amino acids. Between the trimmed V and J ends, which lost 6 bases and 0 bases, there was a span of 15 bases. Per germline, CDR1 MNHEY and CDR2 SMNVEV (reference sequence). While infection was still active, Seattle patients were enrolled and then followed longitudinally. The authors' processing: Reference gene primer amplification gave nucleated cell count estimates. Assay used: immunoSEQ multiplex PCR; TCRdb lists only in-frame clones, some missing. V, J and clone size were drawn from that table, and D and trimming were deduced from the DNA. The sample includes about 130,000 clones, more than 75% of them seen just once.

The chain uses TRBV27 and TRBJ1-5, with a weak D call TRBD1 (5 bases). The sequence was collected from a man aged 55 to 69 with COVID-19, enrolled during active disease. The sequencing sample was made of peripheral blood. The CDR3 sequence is CASRDAGTYSNQPQHF. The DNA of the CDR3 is TGTGCCAGCAGGGACGCCGGGACTTATAGCAATCAGCCCCAGCATTTT.